The subject of this entry is one T cell receptor (beta chain). Its antigen is still unknown. Produced via immunoSEQ multiplex PCR; TCRdb's table is partial and in-frame only. The sample shows about 200,000 clones, approximately 93% of them seen only once. These data originate in a study of T cell responses to AZD1222 COVID-19 vaccine. The study, taken as a whole, reports: Elevations in Spike-specific TCR breadth and depth followed administration of two AZD1222 doses. CD4 TCRs linked to vaccination spanned spike, dominating at 160-218 and 743-854. It should be noted that donors were predominantly white British and more often female, and clonal diversity was possibly underestimated.

V lost 4 bases to trimming and J lost 7 bases, with 11 bases between them. CDR3 length: 13 amino acids. CDR1 and CDR2 from the germline V gene are SGHAT and FQNNGV. The sequencing used peripheral blood, collected 28 days after the second AZD1222 dose. This TCR was recovered from an adult who received the AZD1222 COVID-19 vaccine. The chain carries TRBV11-2 and TRBJ1-5, with a possible D match to TRBD1 (5 bases). The CDR3 coding sequence is TGTGCCAGCAGCTCCCAGACAGCCCAGCCCCAGCATTTT. Its protein is CASSSQTAQPQHF.